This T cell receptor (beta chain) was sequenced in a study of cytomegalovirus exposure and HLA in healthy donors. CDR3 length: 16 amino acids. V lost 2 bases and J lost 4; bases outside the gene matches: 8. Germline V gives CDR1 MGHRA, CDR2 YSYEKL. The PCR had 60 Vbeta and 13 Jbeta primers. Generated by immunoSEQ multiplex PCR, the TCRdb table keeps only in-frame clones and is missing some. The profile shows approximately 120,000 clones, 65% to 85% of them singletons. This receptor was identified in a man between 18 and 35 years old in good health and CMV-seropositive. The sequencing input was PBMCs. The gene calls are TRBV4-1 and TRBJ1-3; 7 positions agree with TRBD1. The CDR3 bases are TGCGCCAGCAGCCAACCGACAGGGAGGTCCGGAAACACCATATATTTT. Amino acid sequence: CASSQPTGRSGNTIYF.